The clone carrying this T cell receptor (beta chain) was detected many times. The antigen is not known. Healthy donors had no documented immune events, such as infections, while sampled. The data are from a study of identifying expanded T cells in peripheral blood. Data came from immunoSEQ multiplex PCR; TCRdb stores just in-frame clones and leaves some out. The sample carries around 100,000 clones, roughly 85% recorded once. V was pared by 2 bases and J by 5 bases, with 4 bases between. This CDR3 contains 13 residues. Germline values: CDR1 MRHNA, CDR2 SNTAGT. Findings of the study overall: Variance in clone template counts between roughly 2-week samples significantly increased with total template count across all healthy donors. Technical replicates showed roughly 1.2 changed clones; two weeks approximately 16; four weeks 19.

The sequence was obtained from a person aged 18-69 years in good health. This rearrangement joins TRBV6-4 to TRBJ1-6; D is unresolved. Sequencing input: blood. The CDR3 nucleotides are TGTGCCAGCAGTGACAGGGATAATTCACCCCTCCACTTT. As protein: CASSDRDNSPLHF.